The 3 T cell receptor beta chains listed next were all sequenced from one sample in a study of blood T cell repertoires in COVID-19. Libraries were prepared by immunoSEQ multiplex PCR; TCRdb keeps only in-frame clonotypes and omits some of them. The sample holds some 360,000 clones, 89% seen once. What was sequenced was peripheral blood. Receptors were obtained from a woman aged 55-75 years with COVID-19, enrolled during active disease.

CDR3 DNA: TGTGCCAGCAGTTTTGCAGGGCCCGTTGAGACCCAGTACTTC. It is translated as CASSFAGPVETQYF. V and J are TRBV28 and TRBJ2-5, with D possibly being TRBD1 (5 bases). The CDR3 covers 14 residues. The V end lost 3 bases, the J end lost 5 bases, and 13 bases lay between the germline ends. CDR1 and CDR2 from the germline V gene are MDHEN and SYDVKM.

The rearrangement joins TRBV18 to TRBJ2-1; D possibly corresponds to TRBD2 (5 bases). CDR3 length equals 14 residues. Germline V gene sequence: CDR1 KGHSH, CDR2 LQKENI. Trimming took 3 bases from V and 7 from J, leaving 13 bases between them. CDR3 region: CASSPSLGNNEQFF. CDR3 DNA: TGTGCCAGCTCACCTAGCCTCGGGAATAATGAGCAGTTCTTC. Supplemented by reference TRBV18 and TRBJ2-1, the full variable domain reads NAGVMQNPRHLVRRRGQEARLRCSPMKGHSHVYWYRQLPEEGLKFMVYLQKENIIDESGMPKERFSAEFPKEGPSILRIQQVVRGDSAAYFCASSPSLGNNEQFFGPGTRLTVL.

The V call is TRBV6-1, the J call TRBJ1-5; 7 bases fit TRBD1. The CDR3 sequence is 18 residues long. The V segment lost 1 base and the J segment 0 bases; nucleotides outside the gene matches: 9. Germline V gene data show CDR1 as MNHNS and CDR2 as SASEGT. CDR3: CASSEGDREPYSNQPQHF. The CDR3 coding sequence is TGTGCCAGCAGTGAAGGTGACAGGGAGCCTTATAGCAATCAGCCCCAGCATTTT.